This T cell receptor (beta chain) is drawn from a study of human T cells and chemical hapten exposure. Time point of the sample: patch test 3, about 24 weeks after DPC sensitization. The sample's treatment: therapeutic diphenylcyclopropenone sensitization with weekly scalp DPC. Within the library, unique molecular identifiers were attached to each individual cDNA molecule. Using its own MiXCR run on the RACE reads, TCRdb lists one record per CDR3 protein. Of about 120,000 distinct CDR3 sequences in the sample, 10% to 12% were seen once. Between the trimmed V and J ends, which lost 1 base and 5 bases, there was a span of 12 bases. Germline V gene lookup returns CDR1 PRHDT and CDR2 FYEKMQ (reference sequence). This CDR3 comprises 15 residues.

Specimen: whole blood, collected in connection with sensitization to the hapten diphenylcyclopropenone (DPC). This receptor was identified in a woman in her 50s with alopecia areata. Some clones in this sample may be carry-over from other donors' samples. The chain combines TRBV13 with TRBJ2-1; possibly TRBD1 for D (5 bases). The chain's CDR3 is CASSLVPDSHNEQFF. CDR3 DNA sequence: TGTGCCAGCAGCTTAGTCCCTGACAGTCACAATGAGCAGTTCTTC.